The 18 T cell receptor beta chains in this list originate from one sample, sequenced in a study of identical twins (dated by TCRdb to between 2015 and 2016). The library was prepared using 5' RACE. Sequencing used an Illumina HiSeq 2000. TCRdb reran the public reads through fastp at Q25 and MiXCR, keeping productive beta chains. Each entry is one CDR3 protein sequence, shown with its most common DNA and genes. In all, the sample holds just over 500,000 distinct CDR3 sequences, and around 20% of those were seen once. 0.91% of the sample lies in the top ten. This sample was also put to use in a study of T cells expressing NK-cell markers.

Sequencing input: CD4+ T cells sorted from blood. The receptor set was obtained from a woman aged 18-35 years in good health.

There are a few counts of this clonotype. The chain uses TRBV12-3 or TRBV12-4 and TRBJ2-5, with TRBD2 as a possible D gene (6 bases). Trimming pared 5 bases from V and 2 bases from J, leaving 18 bases between. This CDR3 comprises 16 residues. This CDR3 reads CASSLGRRDRQETQYF. CDR3 nucleotides: TGTGCCAGCAGTCTGGGGAGGCGGGATCGGCAAGAGACCCAGTACTTC.

A few counts support this clonotype. The gene calls are TRBV4-2 and TRBJ1-4, with 10 bases fitting TRBD1. The CDR3 has 16 amino acids. Per the germline V gene, CDR1 is LGHNA and CDR2 is YNFKEQ. The V gene end was trimmed by 4 bases and the J gene end by 5 bases; junction bases not matched to a gene: 7. The DNA of the CDR3 is TGTGCCAGCAGCCGAGACGGACAGGGGGGAAATGAAAAACTGTTTTTT. This sequence encodes CASSRDGQGGNEKLFF.

The chain joins TRBV15 to TRBJ2-7, with TRBD1 matching over 7 bases. The V segment lost 2 bases and the J segment 5 bases; nucleotides outside the gene matches: 3. Looked up from germline, CDR1 is LNHNV and CDR2 is YYDKDF (reference sequence). CDR3 length: 13 amino acids. CDR3 sequence: CATSRLTGDEQYF. CDR3 in DNA: TGTGCCACCAGCAGACTAACAGGGGACGAGCAGTACTTC.

This clonotype turned up a few times. In DNA, the CDR3 is TGCGCCAGCAGCTTAACGGATAGCTCCTACAATGAGCAGTTCTTC. Its translation: CASSLTDSSYNEQFF. This chain uses TRBV5-1 with TRBJ2-1; D gene ambiguous. The CDR3 is 15 residues long. The germline V gene has CDR1 SGHRS and CDR2 YFSETQ. V dropped 2 bases and J dropped 0 bases, with 9 bases sitting between them.

In this sample, this clonotype turned up many times. The V gene is TRBV2, the J gene TRBJ1-4; no definite D call. This CDR3 is 13 amino acids long. V lost 6 bases and J lost 7, with 12 bases in between. Germline values: CDR1 SNHLY, CDR2 FYNNEI. CDR3 amino acids: CASRRSIREKLFF. In DNA, the CDR3 is TGTGCCAGCAGGAGAAGTATTCGTGAAAAACTGTTTTTT.

There are a few counts of this clonotype. This chain uses TRBV12-3 or TRBV12-4 with TRBJ2-7; D ambiguous. Trimming stripped 8 bases from V and 7 bases from J, with 18 bases between. The CDR3 is 13 residues long. The CDR3 is CASGGVGLREQYF. In nucleotides, the CDR3 is TGTGCCAGCGGTGGCGTCGGCCTTCGAGAGCAGTACTTC.

The V and J genes are TRBV19 and TRBJ2-1, with D unresolved. The germline V gene encodes CDR1 LNHDA and CDR2 SQIVND (reference sequence). Deletions cut 5 bases from V and 3 bases from J, with 5 bases between. The CDR3 is 12 amino acids. This CDR3 is CASSEVYNEQFF. CDR3 nucleotides: TGTGCCAGTAGTGAGGTCTACAATGAGCAGTTCTTC. Looking up the rest from reference TRBV19 and TRBJ2-1 gives the full variable domain: DGGITQSPKYLFRKEGQNVTLSCEQNLNHDAMYWYRQDPGQGLRLIYYSQIVNDFQKGDIAEGYSVSREKKESFPLTVTSAQKNPTAFYLCASSEVYNEQFFGPGTRLTVL.

The genes are TRBV6-5 and TRBJ2-4, with a tentative D call TRBD1 (5 bases). The CDR3 extends over 13 amino acids. Between the trimmed V and J ends, which lost 0 bases and 13 bases, there was a span of 13 bases. CDR1 and CDR2 (germline): MNHEY, SVGAGI. The CDR3 sequence is CASSYSSGHPQYF. DNA for the CDR3: TGTGCCAGCAGTTACTCTTCCGGACACCCCCAGTACTTC.

The rearrangement uses TRBV27 and TRBJ2-5, with D possibly matching TRBD2 (6 bases). V lost 3 bases and J lost 3, with 14 bases in between. Germline CDR1 is MNHEY and CDR2 is SMNVEV (reference sequence). This CDR3 spans 15 amino acids. CDR3 bases: TGTGCCAGCAGTTTCGAGCGCGGGATCAAAGAGACCCAGTACTTC. Translating gives CASSFERGIKETQYF.

This clonotype showed up just a few times. CDR3 in amino acids: CATSGGSNEKLFF. In DNA, the CDR3 is TGTGCCACTTCAGGGGGCTCGAATGAAAAACTGTTTTTT. V usage is TRBV10-3 and J usage is TRBJ1-4; 8 bases agree with TRBD1. Looked up from germline, CDR1 is ENHRY and CDR2 is SYGVKD. This CDR3 has 13 amino acids. With V trimmed by 10 bases and J by 5 bases, 6 bases remained unmatched.

About this clonotype itself: One junction end does not reproduce the germline sequence, and a read error may be involved. The rearrangement joins TRBV14 to TRBJ2-1, with D possibly called TRBD1 or TRBD2 (5 bases each). The germline V gene has CDR1 SGHDN and CDR2 FVKESK. The CDR3 has 12 residues. In DNA form, the CDR3 reads TGTGCCAGCAGCCAAGCCGGGACCCTCCCCGTTTTC. Translation: CASSQAGTLPVF.

This sequence joins TRBV7-8 and TRBJ2-2, with a possible D match to TRBD2 (6 bases). The germline V gene encodes CDR1 SGHVS and CDR2 FQNEAQ. This CDR3 spans 16 amino acids. The V and J ends lost 5 bases and 3 bases respectively, with 16 bases between them. CDR3 DNA: TGTGCCAGCAGCCCCCGATGGGAGCGGGACACCGGGGAGCTGTTTTTT. Protein: CASSPRWERDTGELFF.

The chain links TRBV7-8 to TRBJ1-1; a weak D match, TRBD1 (5 bases). Trimming stripped 10 bases from V and 0 bases from J, with 15 bases between. The CDR3 covers 14 residues. Per germline, CDR1 SGHVS and CDR2 FQNEAQ. The CDR3 reads CATTGRPLNTEAFF. In nucleotides, the CDR3 is TGTGCCACCACAGGTCGACCACTGAACACTGAAGCTTTCTTT. Drawing the rest from reference TRBV7-8 and TRBJ1-1, the complete variable domain is GAGVSQSPRYKVAKRGQDVALRCDPISGHVSLFWYQQALGQGPEFLTYFQNEAQLDKSGLPSDRFFAERPEGSVSTLKIQRTQQEDSAVYLCATTGRPLNTEAFFGQGTRLTVV.

This clonotype was picked up many times. The chain has TRBV12-3 or TRBV12-4 and TRBJ2-1, with no clear D. Trimming removed 5 bases at V and 8 bases at J, with 16 bases between. The CDR3 has 14 residues. The DNA of the CDR3 is TGTGCCAGCAGTCGAGAGATCGACCGCTATGAGCAGTTCTTC. It translates to CASSREIDRYEQFF.

This chain uses TRBV5-4 with TRBJ2-7, with 12 bases fitting TRBD1. This CDR3 is 13 amino acids long. V gave up 4 bases and J gave up 7 bases; unmatched junction bases: 3. Germline lookup yields CDR1 SGHNT and CDR2 YYREEE (reference sequence). The CDR3 DNA follows: TGTGCCAGCAGCGGGGACAGGGGGCAGGAGCAGTACTTC. The encoded protein is CASSGDRGQEQYF.

The chain uses TRBV12-3 or TRBV12-4 and TRBJ2-1; TRBD2 matches 8 bases. With V trimmed by 10 bases and J by 0 bases, 8 bases remained unmatched. The CDR3 contains 15 residues. CDR3 sequence (DNA): TGTGCCACGGGGGGGGGACTAGTCTCCTACAATGAGCAGTTCTTC. It yields the protein CATGGGLVSYNEQFF.

The sample holds a few counts of this clonotype. The J gene is TRBJ2-3, the V gene TRBV29-1; 8 nucleotides line up with TRBD1. Germline-derived CDR1 and CDR2 are SQVTM and ANQGSEA. After removal of 3 bases from V and 9 bases from J, the junction contained 14 bases not matched to a gene. The CDR3 spans 15 residues. CDR3 DNA: TGCAGCGTTGAGTTTTTGGACAGGGTACATCGGACGCAGTATTTT. Translation gives CSVEFLDRVHRTQYF.

This chain connects TRBV6-5 to TRBJ1-1; no clear D. The CDR3 extends over 15 amino acids. In germline, CDR1 is MNHEY, CDR2 SVGAGI. Deletions cut 0 bases from V and 6 bases from J, with 14 bases between. Here the CDR3 DNA reads TGTGCCAGCAGTTACTCTTCCTACGGGAGGGCTGAAGCTTTCTTT. Translation: CASSYSSYGRAEAFF.